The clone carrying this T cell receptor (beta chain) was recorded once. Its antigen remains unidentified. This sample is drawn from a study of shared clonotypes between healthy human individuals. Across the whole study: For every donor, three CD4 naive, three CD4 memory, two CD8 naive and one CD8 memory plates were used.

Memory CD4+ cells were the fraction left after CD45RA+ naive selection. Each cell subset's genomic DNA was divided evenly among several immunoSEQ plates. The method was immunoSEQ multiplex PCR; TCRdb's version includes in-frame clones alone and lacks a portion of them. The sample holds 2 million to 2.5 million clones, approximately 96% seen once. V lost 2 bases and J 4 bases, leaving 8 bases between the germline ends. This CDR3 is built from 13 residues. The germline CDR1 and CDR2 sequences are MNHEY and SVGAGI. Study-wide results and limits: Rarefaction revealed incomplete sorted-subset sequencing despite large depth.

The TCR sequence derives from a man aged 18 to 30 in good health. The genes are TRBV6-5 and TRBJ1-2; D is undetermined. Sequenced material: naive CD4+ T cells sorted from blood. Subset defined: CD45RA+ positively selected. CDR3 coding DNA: TGTGCCAGCAGTTACCTTCTATCCTATGGCTACACCTTC. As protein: CASSYLLSYGYTF.